Listed below are T cell receptor beta chains from one sample, sequenced in a study of shared clonotypes between healthy human individuals. Method: immunoSEQ multiplex PCR; TCRdb's copy keeps in-frame clones and lacks some. The profile shows approximately 2.5 million clones, under 95% of them singletons. Material: naive CD4+ T cells from PBMCs. The receptor set was obtained from a man aged 18 to 30 in good health. Some clones in this sample may be carry-over from other donors' samples. Each CDR3 is given with its conserved first and last residue. The order of the fields is V gene, CDR3 length, clone size, CDR3 protein. The size of a clone is reported for some rows only, either as once, few or many, or as a class for expanded clones.

>TRBV28|15|.
CASKDGGATNEKLFF
>TRBV20-1|11|.
CSASRWGELFF
>TRBV19|13|.
CASSPLLNTEAFF
>TRBV28|13|.
CASSSQLNYGYTF
>TRBV19|15|.
CASSILLAGGGEQFF
>TRBV28|15|.
CASRLGTSGKDEQFF
>TRBV5-6|15|.
CASSFFATDYYEQYF
>TRBV7-2|16|.
CATGRASGSGTDTQYF
>TRBV29-1|13|.
CSVVGRHTYEQYF
>TRBV18|13|.
CASSPDIPYEQYF
>TRBV5-1|19|.
CASSLNSPTALSGANVLTF
>TRBV12-5|12|.
CASGPRFGEAFF
>TRBV6-1|14|.
CASSAGGANYGYTF
>TRBV9|14|.
CASSVDASSYGYTF
>TRBV9|16|.
CASSVTKRDLSDTQYF
>TRBV6-5|15|.
CASSTLGGSGNTIYF
>TRBV7-9|18|.
CASSYALMLGFEDEKLFF
>TRBV5-5|14|.
CASSLSHSNQPQHF
>TRBV7-9|13|few
CASSLGPDQPQHF
>TRBV5-1|13|.
CASSLEQLTEAFF
>TRBV28|12|once
CASSPQGLGYTF
>TRBV19|14|.
CASSILGGTDTQYF
>TRBV4-3|15|.
CASSLGREGGNTIYF
>TRBV28|15|.
CASTRDRGKREKLFF
>TRBV5-3|19|.
CARSLGGVRREGPPDTQYF
>TRBV15|17|.
CATSRVGPGTHTDTQYF
>TRBV4-3|13|.
CASSQTGLYGYTF
>TRBV28|14|.
CASSFRTSGNEQFF
>TRBV2|14|.
CASSEAGGPSSAFF
>TRBV18|15|.
CASSPPDSLNEKLFF